This entry lists 11 T cell receptor beta chains sequenced from one sample in a study of Ad26.COV2.S vaccination and SARS-CoV-2 variants. Noted treatment: roughly 19 received Ad26.COV2.S at low or high dose, single or two shots; 5 received placebo; per-sample allocation not given. Specimen acquisition occurred on day 63 following the initial vaccine or placebo injection. The method was immunoSEQ multiplex PCR; TCRdb's version includes in-frame clones alone and lacks a portion of them. Among about 480,000 clones listed, 70% to 90% were seen once. The sample consisted of peripheral blood, taken in a trial of Ad26.COV2.S vaccine versus placebo. All receptors come from a person between 18 and 65 years old who received the Ad26.COV2.S COVID-19 vaccine or a placebo.

CDR3 region: CSVERIDTQYF. CDR3 DNA: TGCAGCGTTGAGCGGATAGATACGCAGTATTTT. This chain links TRBV29-1 with TRBJ2-3; D is ambiguous. CDR3 size: 11 residues. Trimming took 3 bases from V and 5 from J, leaving 6 bases between them. Per germline, CDR1 SQVTM and CDR2 ANQGSEA.

The chain carries TRBV28 and TRBJ1-1; D is undetermined. CDR3 length: 13 residues. V lost 2 bases and J lost 8, with 12 bases in between. CDR1 MDHEN and CDR2 SYDVKM come from the germline V gene. CDR3 DNA sequence: TGTGCCAGCAGTTTACCCTGGACGACAGAAGCTTTCTTT. It codes for CASSLPWTTEAFF.

The chain uses TRBV11-1 and TRBJ2-1; D remains ambiguous. The germline CDR1 and CDR2 sequences are SGHAT and FQDESV (reference sequence). The CDR3 is 13 amino acids. The germline V and J ends were trimmed by 6 bases and 1 base, with 7 bases remaining between them. The CDR3 DNA sequence: TGTGCCAGCAGAGGTGGGTCCTACAATGAGCAGTTCTTC. This gives the protein CASRGGSYNEQFF.

The CDR3 spells CASTYSSTDTQYF. CDR3 nucleotide sequence: TGTGCCAGTACCTATTCCAGCACAGATACGCAGTATTTT. The chain is built from TRBV19 and TRBJ2-3; D call uncertain. Germline V CDR1 and CDR2: LNHDA, SQIVND (reference sequence). The germline V and J ends were trimmed by 7 bases and 0 bases, with 8 bases remaining between them. This CDR3 has 13 residues.

The chain links TRBV9 to TRBJ1-5, with no clear D. The CDR3 is 15 residues long. CDR1 SGDLS and CDR2 YYNGEE come from the germline V gene. Trimming shortened V by 3 bases and J by 0 bases, and 10 bases separated the two germline ends. CDR3 residues: CASSEDGSSNQPQHF. The CDR3 DNA sequence: TGTGCCAGCAGCGAGGACGGCTCTAGCAATCAGCCCCAGCATTTT. The full variable domain, with the rest looked up from reference TRBV9 and TRBJ1-5, is DSGVTQTPKHLITATGQRVTLRCSPRSGDLSVYWYQQSLDQGLQFLIQYYNGEERAKGNILERFSAQQFPDLHSELNLSSLELGDSALYFCASSEDGSSNQPQHFGDGTRLSIL.

V and J are TRBV3-1 (or the pseudogene TRBV3-2) and TRBJ1-2, with 8 bases fitting TRBD1. The V segment lost 3 bases and the J segment 0 bases; nucleotides outside the gene matches: 6. This CDR3 has 16 amino acids. CDR1 and CDR2 (germline): LGHDT, YNNKEL (reference sequence). This chain's CDR3 is CASSQSPGGSNYGYTF. The DNA of the CDR3 is TGTGCCAGCAGCCAGTCCCCAGGGGGCTCTAACTATGGCTACACCTTC.

This chain uses TRBV20-1 with TRBJ2-1; possibly TRBD2 for D (5 bases). This CDR3 spans 13 amino acids. Germline V gene data show CDR1 as DFQATT and CDR2 as SNEGSKA (reference sequence). Trimming removed 3 bases from V and 4 bases from J, with 10 bases in between. CDR3 residues: CSASPGSYNEQFF. Written as DNA, the CDR3 is TGCAGTGCTAGTCCGGGATCATACAATGAGCAGTTCTTC.

The genes are TRBV5-5 and TRBJ2-7; 7 bases line up with TRBD2. CDR1 is SGHKS and CDR2 is YYEKEE in the germline V gene (reference sequence). This CDR3 has 15 amino acids. The trim removed 2 bases at V and 0 bases at J, leaving 5 bases unmatched. This CDR3 reads CASSLTSESSYEQYF. The DNA for the CDR3 is TGTGCCAGCAGCTTAACTAGCGAGAGCTCCTACGAGCAGTACTTC.

This rearrangement joins TRBV19 to TRBJ2-7; 8 bases are a match to TRBD1. This CDR3 comprises 15 residues. Germline V gene lookup returns CDR1 LNHDA and CDR2 SQIVND (reference sequence). With V trimmed by 0 bases and J by 2 bases, 3 bases remained unmatched. CDR3 sequence (DNA): TGTGCCAGTAGTATAGATTGGGGACAGGCCTACGAGCAGTACTTC. Translation: CASSIDWGQAYEQYF.

This rearrangement joins TRBV15 to TRBJ1-4; D not resolved. Trimming took off 3 bases at V and 6 bases at J, with 8 bases between the two ends. From germline, CDR1 is LNHNV and CDR2 YYDKDF (reference sequence). This CDR3 region has 13 residues. In DNA form, the CDR3 reads TGTGCCACCAGCAGGGGAACCTATGAAAAACTGTTTTTT. Protein product: CATSRGTYEKLFF.

This chain links TRBV19 with TRBJ1-5; D remains unclear. The CDR3 is made up of 13 amino acids. Trimming stripped 1 base from V and 7 bases from J, with 8 bases between. The V gene's germline CDR1 is LNHDA and CDR2 SQIVND (reference sequence). The CDR3 spells CASSIGMFQPQHF. CDR3 DNA: TGTGCCAGTAGTATAGGGATGTTCCAGCCCCAGCATTTT. The full variable domain, with the rest looked up from reference TRBV19 and TRBJ1-5, is DGGITQSPKYLFRKEGQNVTLSCEQNLNHDAMYWYRQDPGQGLRLIYYSQIVNDFQKGDIAEGYSVSREKKESFPLTVTSAQKNPTAFYLCASSIGMFQPQHFGDGTRLSIL.